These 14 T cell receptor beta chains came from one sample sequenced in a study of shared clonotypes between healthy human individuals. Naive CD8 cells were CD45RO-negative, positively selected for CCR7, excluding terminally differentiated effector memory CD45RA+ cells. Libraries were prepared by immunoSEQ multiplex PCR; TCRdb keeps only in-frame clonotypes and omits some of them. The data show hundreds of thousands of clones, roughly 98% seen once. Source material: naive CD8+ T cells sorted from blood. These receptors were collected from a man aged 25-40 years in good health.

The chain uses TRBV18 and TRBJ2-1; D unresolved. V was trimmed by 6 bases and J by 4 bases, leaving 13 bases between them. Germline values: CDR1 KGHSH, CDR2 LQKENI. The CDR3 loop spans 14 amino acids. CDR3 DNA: TGTGCCAGCTCCCACGACCGTGGTTACAATGAGCAGTTCTTC. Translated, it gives CASSHDRGYNEQFF.

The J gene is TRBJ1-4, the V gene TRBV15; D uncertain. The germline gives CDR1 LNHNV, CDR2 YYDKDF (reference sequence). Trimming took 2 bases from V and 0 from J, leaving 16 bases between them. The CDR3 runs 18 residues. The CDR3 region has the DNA TGTGCCACCAGCAGATTGTCTGCCGGAGTTGCAACTAATGAAAAACTGTTTTTT. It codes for CATSRLSAGVATNEKLFF.

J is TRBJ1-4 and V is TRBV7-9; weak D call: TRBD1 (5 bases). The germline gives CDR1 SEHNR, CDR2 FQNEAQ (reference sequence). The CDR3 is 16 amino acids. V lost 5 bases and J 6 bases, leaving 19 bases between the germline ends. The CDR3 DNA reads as TGTGCCAGCAGCCTAAAACTGGGGGGTCGATATGAAAAACTGTTTTTT. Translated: CASSLKLGGRYEKLFF.

In DNA form, the CDR3 reads TGTGCCAGCAGCTTGGGATGGGGTGGTGGTGTGACCATATATTTT. It translates to CASSLGWGGGVTIYF. The chain combines TRBV5-4 with TRBJ1-3; D uncertain. Germline values: CDR1 SGHNT, CDR2 YYREEE (reference sequence). V was shortened by 0 bases and J by 10 bases, with 17 bases between the two germline ends. The CDR3 runs to 15 residues.

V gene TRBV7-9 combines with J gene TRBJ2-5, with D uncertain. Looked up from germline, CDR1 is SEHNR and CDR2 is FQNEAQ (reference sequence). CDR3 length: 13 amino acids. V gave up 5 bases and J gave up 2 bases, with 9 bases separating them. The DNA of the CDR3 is TGTGCCAGCAGCCCCTCGCCGCAAGAGACCCAGTACTTC. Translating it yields CASSPSPQETQYF.

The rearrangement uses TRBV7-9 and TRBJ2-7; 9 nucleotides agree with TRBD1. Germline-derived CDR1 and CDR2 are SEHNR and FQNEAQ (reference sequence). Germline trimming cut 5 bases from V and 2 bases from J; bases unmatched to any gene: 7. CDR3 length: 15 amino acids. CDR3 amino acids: CASSLPGTGTYEQYF. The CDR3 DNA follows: TGTGCCAGCAGCCTGCCAGGGACAGGGACCTACGAGCAGTACTTC.

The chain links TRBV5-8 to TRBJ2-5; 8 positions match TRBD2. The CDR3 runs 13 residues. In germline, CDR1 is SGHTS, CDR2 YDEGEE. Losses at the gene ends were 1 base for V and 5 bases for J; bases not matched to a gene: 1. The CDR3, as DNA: TGTGCCAGCAGCTTGAGCGGGAGCGAGACCCAGTACTTC. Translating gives CASSLSGSETQYF.

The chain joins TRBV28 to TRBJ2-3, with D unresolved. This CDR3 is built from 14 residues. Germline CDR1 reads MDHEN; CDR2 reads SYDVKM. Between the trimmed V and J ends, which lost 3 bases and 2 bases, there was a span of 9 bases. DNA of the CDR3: TGTGCCAGCAGTTTTGCGGATCTCACAGATACGCAGTATTTT. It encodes CASSFADLTDTQYF. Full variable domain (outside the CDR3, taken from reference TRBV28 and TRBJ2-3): DVKVTQSSRYLVKRTGEKVFLECVQDMDHENMFWYRQDPGLGLRLIYFSYDVKMKEKGDIPEGYSVSREKKERFSLILESASTNQTSMYLCASSFADLTDTQYFGPGTRLTVL.

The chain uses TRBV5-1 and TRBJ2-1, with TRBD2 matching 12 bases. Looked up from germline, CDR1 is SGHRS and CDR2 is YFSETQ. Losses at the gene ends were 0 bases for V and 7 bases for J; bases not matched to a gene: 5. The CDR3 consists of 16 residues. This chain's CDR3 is CASSLGRGLAGNEQFF. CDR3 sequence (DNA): TGCGCCAGCAGCTTGGGTCGCGGACTAGCGGGAAATGAGCAGTTCTTC.

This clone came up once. The DNA of the CDR3 is TGTGCCAGCAGTGAGATCGGCAGGGGGCGGTTCTACAATGAGCAGTTCTTC. Translating gives CASSEIGRGRFYNEQFF. V and J are TRBV6-1 and TRBJ2-1; 8 positions agree with TRBD1. Germline assignment: CDR1 MNHNS and CDR2 SASEGT. CDR3 length equals 17 residues. Trimming cost V 3 bases and J 3 bases; bases outside gene matches: 10.

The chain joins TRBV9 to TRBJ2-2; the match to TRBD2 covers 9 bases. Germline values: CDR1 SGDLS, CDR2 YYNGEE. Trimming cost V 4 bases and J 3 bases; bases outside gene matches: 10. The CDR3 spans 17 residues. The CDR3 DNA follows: TGTGCCAGCAGCATCCACTTAGCGGGAGTAGACACCGGGGAGCTGTTTTTT. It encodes CASSIHLAGVDTGELFF.

For the CDR3, the DNA is TGTGCCAGCAGTCTCCGGGACTACAACACCGGGGAGCTGTTTTTT. Its translation: CASSLRDYNTGELFF. V is TRBV27 and J is TRBJ2-2; 7 bases are shared with TRBD2. Germline CDR1 and CDR2: MNHEY and SMNVEV (reference sequence). V gave up 5 bases and J gave up 2 bases; unmatched junction bases: 5. The CDR3 is 15 amino acids.

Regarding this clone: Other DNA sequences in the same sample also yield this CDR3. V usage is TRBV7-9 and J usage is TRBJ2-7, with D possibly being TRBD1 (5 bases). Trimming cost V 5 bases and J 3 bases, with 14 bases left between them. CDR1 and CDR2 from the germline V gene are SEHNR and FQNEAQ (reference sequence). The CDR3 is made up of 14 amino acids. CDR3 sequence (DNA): TGTGCCAGCAGCCCCGGGCAGGGTCTCTACGAGCAGTACTTC. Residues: CASSPGQGLYEQYF.

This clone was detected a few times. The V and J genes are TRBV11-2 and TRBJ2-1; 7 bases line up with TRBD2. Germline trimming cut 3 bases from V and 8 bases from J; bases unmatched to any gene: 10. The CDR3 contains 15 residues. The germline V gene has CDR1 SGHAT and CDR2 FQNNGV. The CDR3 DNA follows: TGTGCCAGCAGCTTCTGGGGCGGGAGTTTGGATGAGCAGTTCTTC. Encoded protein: CASSFWGGSLDEQFF.